This TCR beta chain was retrieved from a study of blood T cell repertoires in COVID-19. Note on this clone: Other DNA sequences of this sample code for an identical CDR3.

TCRdb's copy holds only in-frame clones and misses some; the assay was immunoSEQ multiplex PCR. Among 200,000 to 250,000 clones listed, around 83% were seen once. This CDR3 is 13 amino acids long. The V end lost 0 bases, the J end lost 2 bases, and 4 bases lay between the germline ends. Germline V CDR1 and CDR2: MNHEY, SMNVEV (reference sequence). The chain couples TRBV27 to TRBJ1-2; D call uncertain. The receptor's source is a middle-aged man with acute or convalescent COVID-19. Input material: peripheral blood. CDR3: CASSLSRNYGYTF. The CDR3 coding sequence is TGTGCCAGCAGTTTATCACGGAACTATGGCTACACCTTC.